The rows below give T cell receptor beta chains drawn from one sample of a study of T-cell memory formation after mild COVID-19. One entry per CDR3 protein results from TCRdb running MiXCR on the 5' RACE reads. Of some 320,000 distinct CDR3 sequences listed, about 15% are singletons. Sequencing input: PBMCs or a T cell subset sorted from them (not recorded which). These receptors were obtained from a man between 18 and 35 years old who had mild COVID-19 (a few samples of this study predate the infection). Cell type and time point are not known. Each CDR3 is given with its conserved first and last residue. The D gene is left open where the match is weak. Part of the rows lack a size; the others show once, few, many or a class for expanded clones.

abundance	v_gene	d_gene	j_gene	CDR3aa	CDR3nt
.	TRBV29-1	.	TRBJ1-1	CSVVSNTEAFF	TGCAGCGTTGTGTCGAACACTGAAGCTTTCTTT
.	TRBV6-5	TRBD1	TRBJ1-1	CASNRQGVNTEAFF	TGTGCCAGCAATCGACAGGGAGTGAACACTGAAGCTTTCTTT
.	TRBV7-9	TRBD2	TRBJ2-4	CASSLTSGGPDKNIQYF	TGTGCCAGCAGCCTGACTAGCGGGGGGCCTGACAAAAACATTCAGTACTTC
many	TRBV7-2	TRBD1	TRBJ1-2	CASSSPGGTGSGYTF	TGTGCCAGCAGCTCACCGGGCGGGACAGGGTCTGGCTACACCTTC
few	TRBV7-3	.	TRBJ2-3	CASSAVSTDTQYF	TGTGCCAGCAGTGCGGTAAGCACAGATACGCAGTATTTT
.	TRBV6-5	TRBD1	TRBJ1-6	CASRILGTGSPLHF	TGTGCCAGCAGGATTCTCGGGACAGGTTCACCCCTCCACTTT
.	TRBV10-3	.	TRBJ1-4	CASSGTEREKLFF	TGTGCCAGCTCCGGGACGGAGAGGGAAAAACTGTTTTTT
few	TRBV7-2	.	TRBJ1-4	CASSPHSRAGSEKLFF	TGTGCCAGCAGCCCTCACTCAAGGGCCGGGAGTGAAAAACTGTTTTTT
many	TRBV6-5	.	TRBJ1-6	CASSYSASWGGSPLHF	TGTGCCAGCAGTTACTCGGCCAGCTGGGGTGGTTCACCCCTCCACTTT
.	TRBV5-1	.	TRBJ2-3	CASSLTGARLSTDTQYF	TGCGCCAGCAGCTTGACGGGGGCCCGTCTAAGCACAGATACGCAGTATTTT
.	TRBV24-1	.	TRBJ2-2	CATIGTGELFF	TGTGCCACCATAGGGACCGGGGAGCTGTTTTTT
.	TRBV12-3/TRBV12-4	TRBD1	TRBJ2-1	CASIEGQENNEQFF	TGTGCCAGCATCGAGGGACAGGAAAACAATGAGCAGTTCTTC
.	TRBV18	TRBD2	TRBJ2-7	CASSPELAEEQYF	TGTGCCAGCTCACCAGAGCTAGCGGAGGAGCAGTACTTC
many	TRBV6-5	.	TRBJ1-1	CASSYRGGGGTEAFF	TGTGCCAGCAGTTACCGCGGGGGGGGTGGCACTGAAGCTTTCTTT
once	TRBV19	.	TRBJ1-5	CASSWVHGSNQPQHF	TGTGCCAGTAGTTGGGTGCATGGCTCCAATCAGCCCCAGCATTTT
.	TRBV7-2	TRBD2	TRBJ2-1	CASSPLPSGGAYNEQFF	TGTGCCAGCAGCCCGCTCCCTAGCGGGGGGGCTTACAATGAGCAGTTCTTC
few	TRBV6-2/TRBV6-3	TRBD1	TRBJ1-2	CASSAPGQGSGYTF	TGTGCCAGCAGTGCTCCGGGACAGGGGTCTGGCTACACCTTC
.	TRBV4-3	.	TRBJ2-7	CASSQDLGNYEQYF	TGCGCCAGCAGCCAAGATTTGGGCAACTACGAGCAGTACTTC
few	TRBV20-1	.	TRBJ2-2	CSATDTTGVNTGELFF	TGCAGTGCTACAGACACGACAGGTGTGAACACCGGGGAGCTGTTTTTT
.	TRBV7-2	.	TRBJ1-5	CASSLRGGVGQPQHF	TGTGCCAGCAGTCTTAGAGGAGGAGTGGGGCAGCCCCAGCATTTT
few	TRBV7-8	.	TRBJ2-1	CASSLGSMQFF	TGTGCCAGCAGCTTAGGCTCGATGCAGTTCTTC
many	TRBV4-1	.	TRBJ2-5	CASSQDRETQYF	TGCGCCAGCAGCCAAGATCGGGAGACCCAGTACTTC
few	TRBV12-3/TRBV12-4	TRBD1	TRBJ1-5	CASSLSGGPNQPQHF	TGTGCCAGCAGCCTCTCAGGGGGCCCCAATCAGCCCCAGCATTTT
.	TRBV6-1	.	TRBJ1-4	CASSEAPKEKLFF	TGTGCCAGCAGTGAAGCACCCAAGGAAAAACTGTTTTTT
.	TRBV7-2	TRBD1	TRBJ1-2	CASSGRGAGYGYTF	TGTGCCAGCAGCGGCAGGGGGGCCGGTTATGGCTACACCTTC